What follows are 25 T cell receptor beta chains derived from one specimen sequenced in a study of PD-1 blockade in classical Hodgkin lymphoma (dated by TCRdb to about 2020). The method was the immunoSEQ multiplex PCR assay. TCRdb took over this immuneACCESS table, retaining in-frame rearrangements with V and J assigned. Such tables are incomplete; in checked studies, under half of the missing clones stem from an unresolved V gene, and the remainder is unexplained. This sample gives fewer than 40,000 clones in total; about 86% of them show up just once. The ten most abundant clones make up over 0.8% of the sample. What the time point label conveys for this sample: cycle 4 day 1 (C4D1), after 5 to 7 weeks of nivolumab. Every trial patient had relapsed after autologous stem cell transplantation, and cohorts A, B and C differed in prior brentuximab vedotin exposure. A Miltenyi CD4+ T cell isolation kit was used for magnetic negative selection to purify CD4+ T cells from thawed PBMCs.

The sample here was CD4+ T cells from blood, taken before the fourth cycle of nivolumab. The receptors originated from a human donor with classical Hodgkin lymphoma.

The chain recombines TRBV7-9 with TRBJ1-4; the D is unclear. CDR1 and CDR2 (germline): SEHNR, FQNEAQ (reference sequence). V was clipped by 4 bases and J by 0 bases, with 12 bases between them. The CDR3 extends over 16 amino acids. The DNA for the CDR3 is TGTGCCAGCAGCTCCCTGAGGGCCGCAACTAATGAAAAACTGTTTTTT. This encodes CASSSLRAATNEKLFF.

The V and J genes are TRBV21-1 and TRBJ2-3; no DNA check was done on the table's D call, TRBD2. TRBV21-1 is classified as a pseudogene. This CDR3 spans 15 amino acids. CDR3 sequence reads: CASSAQGGYTDTQYF. The CDR3 coding sequence is TGTGCCAGCAGCGCACAGGGAGGGTACACAGATACGCAGTATTTT.

V and J are TRBV6-6 and TRBJ1-5; perhaps TRBD1 as D (6 bases). V was trimmed by 6 bases and J by 8 bases, leaving 17 bases between them. The CDR3 is 14 residues long. CDR1 MNHNY and CDR2 SVGAGI come from the germline V gene (reference sequence). CDR3 sequence (DNA): TGTGCCAGCAGCCCCGGACAGTTCTGGGAGCCCCAGCATTTT. As protein: CASSPGQFWEPQHF.

The chain joins TRBV6-5 to TRBJ2-7; D unclear. CDR1 MNHEY and CDR2 SVGAGI come from the germline V gene. V lost 5 bases, J lost 6 bases, and 11 bases lay in between. The CDR3 sequence is 12 residues long. The CDR3 sequence is CASSKPPGEQYF. CDR3 nucleotide sequence: TGTGCCAGCAGTAAGCCCCCTGGCGAGCAGTACTTC.

This clone was seen a handful of times. The V gene is TRBV4-2, the J gene TRBJ2-7; the D gene is possibly TRBD2 (6 bases). Germline V gene lookup returns CDR1 LGHNA and CDR2 YNFKEQ. The CDR3 is made up of 17 amino acids. Trimming left V 0 bases short and J 2 bases short, with 17 bases between. In nucleotides, the CDR3 is TGTGCCAGCAGCCAAGATCGAAGCACGCGGGGTCCCTACGAGCAGTACTTC. This translates into CASSQDRSTRGPYEQYF.

This clone was seen once. The chain has TRBV5-1 and TRBJ2-5; 12 bases line up with TRBD2. The ends lost 4 bases at V and 5 bases at J; junction bases unmatched: 9. Germline V lookup: CDR1 SGHRS, CDR2 YFSETQ. The CDR3 totals 16 residues. Here the CDR3 reads CASSRVLAGGHETQYF. CDR3 DNA sequence: TGCGCCAGCAGCCGAGTGCTAGCGGGGGGGCACGAGACCCAGTACTTC.

The chain has TRBV7-9 and TRBJ2-7; 7 positions match TRBD1. CDR3 length: 15 residues. The trim removed 0 bases at V and 6 bases at J, leaving 8 bases unmatched. Germline V lookup: CDR1 SEHNR, CDR2 FQNEAQ (reference sequence). The CDR3 nucleotides read TGTGCCAGCAGCTTAGCTAAGTTAGGGGGCGCCGAGCAGTACTTC. The encoded protein is CASSLAKLGGAEQYF. Complete variable domain (other parts from reference TRBV7-9 and TRBJ2-7): DTGVSQNPRHKITKRGQNVTFRCDPISEHNRLYWYRQTLGQGPEFLTYFQNEAQLEKSRLLSDRFSAERPKGSFSTLEIQRTEQGDSAMYLCASSLAKLGGAEQYFGPGTRLTVT.

This sequence joins TRBV29-1 and TRBJ2-7; 8 nucleotides match TRBD1. The V gene's germline CDR1 is SQVTM and CDR2 ANQGSEA. This CDR3 has 14 residues. J was trimmed by 0 bases and V by 3 bases; bases with no gene match: 4. This chain's CDR3 is CSVDSGTGSYEQYF. Here the CDR3 DNA reads TGCAGCGTTGACTCCGGGACAGGCTCCTACGAGCAGTACTTC.

This clone was seen more than once but under ten times. The chain employs TRBV6-1 and TRBJ1-1; a weak D match, TRBD1 (6 bases). Germline V gives CDR1 MNHNS, CDR2 SASEGT. CDR3 length: 12 amino acids. V lost 5 bases and J 7 bases, leaving 11 bases between the germline ends. CDR3 loop: CASSYDRLEAFF. CDR3 nucleotide sequence: TGTGCCAGCAGTTATGACAGGCTTGAAGCTTTCTTT.

The chain employs TRBV4-1 and TRBJ2-7, with 12 bases aligning to TRBD2. The CDR3 contains 21 residues. With 0 bases clipped from V and 1 base from J, the junction kept 16 bases outside the gene matches. The V gene's germline CDR1 is MGHRA and CDR2 YSYEKL. The CDR3 coding sequence is TGCGCCAGCAGCCAAGAAAGGCGAAGCGGACTAGCGGGGCAAAGTTCCTACGAGCAGTACTTC. It yields the protein CASSQERRSGLAGQSSYEQYF.

Only a few counts were recorded for this clone. V gene TRBV6-5 combines with J gene TRBJ2-7, with D possibly being TRBD2 (5 bases). Trimming shortened V by 10 bases and J by 0 bases, and 16 bases separated the two germline ends. The CDR3 is made up of 14 amino acids. The germline CDR1 and CDR2 sequences are MNHEY and SVGAGI. The CDR3 spells CATQRGSYSYEQYF. CDR3 in DNA: TGTGCCACCCAACGGGGTAGCTACTCCTACGAGCAGTACTTC.

The rearrangement links TRBV27 to TRBJ2-2; no clear D gene. Germline assignment: CDR1 MNHEY and CDR2 SMNVEV (reference sequence). Trimming removed 5 bases at V and 6 bases at J, with 19 bases between. This CDR3 spans 16 amino acids. For the CDR3, the DNA is TGTGCCAGCAGTGGGGTTGGAGCTAGTATTGCCGGGGAGCTGTTTTTT. Translated, it gives CASSGVGASIAGELFF.

The chain combines TRBV5-1 with TRBJ1-2; TRBD1 is a possible D gene (6 bases). CDR1 is SGHRS and CDR2 is YFSETQ in the germline V gene. The CDR3 consists of 14 residues. V was cut by 4 bases and J by 2 bases, with 12 bases left in between. The CDR3 loop reads CASSPRTGNYGYTF. DNA for the CDR3: TGCGCCAGCAGCCCCCGTACAGGGAACTATGGCTACACCTTC.

This sequence joins TRBV7-2 and TRBJ1-1, with D perhaps TRBD1 (6 bases). V was shortened by 1 base and J by 3 bases, with 9 bases between the two germline ends. The CDR3 has 14 residues. CDR1 and CDR2 (germline): SGHTA, FQGNSA. The CDR3 loop is CASSLGGLDTEAFF. CDR3 nucleotide sequence: TGTGCCAGCAGCTTAGGGGGGCTGGACACTGAAGCTTTCTTT.

The chain links TRBV20-1 to TRBJ2-2; no clear D. The CDR3 is made up of 11 amino acids. Deletions cut 6 bases from V and 3 bases from J, with 5 bases between. CDR1 DFQATT and CDR2 SNEGSKA come from the germline V gene (reference sequence). The CDR3, as DNA: TGCAGTGCCCTCCACACCGGGGAGCTGTTTTTT. Translating it yields CSALHTGELFF.

The gene calls are TRBV19 and TRBJ1-4; possibly TRBD1 for D (5 bases). V lost 11 bases and J 0 bases, leaving 19 bases between the germline ends. The CDR3 consists of 16 residues. Germline V gene data show CDR1 as LNHDA and CDR2 as SQIVND (reference sequence). CDR3 protein: CASTGTGFATNEKLFF. The CDR3 DNA sequence: TGTGCCTCGACCGGGACGGGCTTTGCAACTAATGAAAAACTGTTTTTT.

The chain couples TRBV7-8 to TRBJ1-1, with a tentative D call TRBD1 (5 bases). The germline V gene has CDR1 SGHVS and CDR2 FQNEAQ. The CDR3 runs to 16 residues. V lost 5 bases and J lost 1, with 17 bases in between. CDR3 sequence reads: CASSGGDPYANTEAFF. CDR3 sequence (DNA): TGTGCCAGCAGCGGAGGGGATCCATACGCGAACACTGAAGCTTTCTTT.

The chain uses TRBV12-5 and TRBJ1-5, with D uncertain. Germline loops: CDR1 LGHNT, CDR2 FRNRAP. Trimming shortened V by 4 bases and J by 3 bases, and 1 base separated the two germline ends. This CDR3 is 11 amino acids long. This CDR3 reads CASGYNQPQHF. Written as DNA, the CDR3 is TGTGCTAGTGGTTACAATCAGCCCCAGCATTTT. The full variable domain, with the rest looked up from reference TRBV12-5 and TRBJ1-5, is DARVTQTPRHKVTEMGQEVTMRCQPILGHNTVFWYRQTMMQGLELLAYFRNRAPLDDSGMPKDRFSAEMPDATLATLKIQPSEPRDSAVYFCASGYNQPQHFGDGTRLSIL.

The chain links TRBV19 to TRBJ2-7; 9 bases are shared with TRBD1. After removal of 5 bases from V and 2 bases from J, the junction contained 10 bases not matched to a gene. The length of the CDR3 is 16 residues. Germline-derived CDR1 and CDR2 are LNHDA and SQIVND (reference sequence). CDR3 DNA: TGTGCCAGTAGTTCCGCTCGGGACAGGGTTCCCTACGAGCAGTACTTC. Its protein product is CASSSARDRVPYEQYF.

Remarks on this clone: This CDR3 is also generated by other DNA sequences in the sample. The chain links TRBV7-9 to TRBJ2-3; D perhaps matches TRBD2 (6 bases). The CDR3 runs 14 residues. The V and J ends lost 0 bases and 3 bases respectively, with 7 bases between them. Germline V gives CDR1 SEHNR, CDR2 FQNEAQ (reference sequence). In DNA form, the CDR3 reads TGTGCCAGCAGCTTAGCGGGGGGTACAGATACGCAGTATTTT. This encodes CASSLAGGTDTQYF.

J is TRBJ1-4 and V is TRBV19, with D perhaps TRBD1 (5 bases). This CDR3 region has 14 residues. Per the germline V gene, CDR1 is LNHDA and CDR2 is SQIVND (reference sequence). Trimming shortened V by 1 base and J by 4 bases, and 7 bases separated the two germline ends. The chain's CDR3 is CASSIGTFNEKLFF. The CDR3 DNA follows: TGTGCCAGTAGTATAGGGACATTTAATGAAAAACTGTTTTTT.

The rearrangement uses TRBV7-8 and TRBJ1-6; no reliable D call. The germline gives CDR1 SGHVS, CDR2 FQNEAQ. V was cut by 0 bases and J by 0 bases, with 6 bases left in between. CDR3 length equals 16 residues. For the CDR3, the DNA is TGTGCCAGCAGCTTAGCGAGGAGCTCCTATAATTCACCCCTCCACTTT. Residues: CASSLARSSYNSPLHF.

The chain employs TRBV28 and TRBJ1-2; D uncertain. The CDR3 length is 13 residues. Trimming shortened V by 3 bases and J by 5 bases, and 10 bases separated the two germline ends. From germline, CDR1 is MDHEN and CDR2 SYDVKM. The CDR3 DNA is TGTGCCAGCAGTTTGTCTCAGACTTATGGCTACACCTTC. This gives the protein CASSLSQTYGYTF.

This chain connects TRBV5-1 to TRBJ2-5, with 9 bases identical to TRBD2. The CDR3 is 19 amino acids. The J segment lost 4 bases and the V segment lost 0 bases, leaving 16 bases of the junction unmatched. The germline CDR1 and CDR2 sequences are SGHRS and YFSETQ. CDR3 sequence reads: CASSLAHLRGGLIGETQYF. The CDR3 DNA sequence: TGCGCCAGCAGCTTGGCTCACCTGCGGGGGGGGTTGATCGGAGAGACCCAGTACTTC. Using reference TRBV5-1 and TRBJ2-5 for the parts outside the CDR3, the full variable domain is KAGVTQTPRYLIKTRGQQVTLSCSPISGHRSVSWYQQTPGQGLQFLFEYFSETQRNKGNFPGRFSGRQFSNSRSEMNVSTLELGDSALYLCASSLAHLRGGLIGETQYFGPGTRLLVL.

A few counts support this clone. The chain joins TRBV5-1 to TRBJ1-2; perhaps TRBD1 as D (6 bases). The CDR3 contains 15 residues. V dropped 5 bases and J dropped 7 bases, with 21 bases sitting between them. Germline V gene data show CDR1 as SGHRS and CDR2 as YFSETQ. Here the CDR3 DNA reads TGCGCCAGCAGGGGAGACAGGATTCTATGGGGTGGCTACACCTTC. Its translation is CASRGDRILWGGYTF.